This T cell receptor beta chain was identified during a study of CD8 T cells in Susac syndrome. V was shortened by 5 bases and J by 0 bases, with 11 bases between the two germline ends. This CDR3 spans 16 amino acids. TCR beta was sequenced from blood CD8+ and CD4+ T cells. All included Susac syndrome patients satisfied recently defined diagnostic criteria for definite or probable disease. The RNA, roughly 0.5 to 1 ug, was put through reverse transcription using random hexamers. The CDR3 of TCR beta was amplified by immunoSEQ multiplex PCR across 54 Vbeta and 13 Jbeta. Using its own MiXCR run on the immunoSEQ multiplex PCR reads, TCRdb lists one record per CDR3 protein. The sample lists around 200,000 distinct CDR3 sequences, more than 90% occurring once.

The TCR comes from a human donor with Susac syndrome. The sample consisted of CD4+ T cells from PBMCs. The chain has TRBV12-3 or TRBV12-4 and TRBJ2-6; TRBD1 is a possible D gene (6 bases). Here the CDR3 DNA reads TGTGCCAGCAGTCCCCAGGACAGCTCTGGGGCCAACGTCCTGACTTTC. Translated, it gives CASSPQDSSGANVLTF.